The 25 T cell receptor beta chains reported below all come from one sample, sequenced in a study of cytomegalovirus exposure and HLA in healthy donors. PCR was performed using 60 Vbeta and 13 Jbeta primers. Assay used: immunoSEQ multiplex PCR; TCRdb lists only in-frame clones, some missing. The table lists about 130,000 clones, approximately 80% of them singletons. Sequencing was performed on PBMCs. The receptor set was obtained from a man aged 40-55 years in good health and CMV-seronegative.

The chain joins TRBV10-3 to TRBJ2-7, with TRBD2 matching over 11 bases. V was clipped by 3 bases and J by 6 bases; unmatched bases: 7. This CDR3 has 15 residues. Germline V gene sequence: CDR1 ENHRY, CDR2 SYGVKD. DNA for the CDR3: TGTGCCATCAGTGACATGACTAGCGGGAAGGGCGAGCAGTACTTC. Translated, it gives CAISDMTSGKGEQYF.

This clone was seen a few times. The gene calls are TRBV4-1 and TRBJ1-5; the D is unclear. The CDR3 consists of 17 residues. CDR1 MGHRA and CDR2 YSYEKL come from the germline V gene. V lost 1 base to trimming and J lost 0 bases, with 13 bases between them. The CDR3 loop is CASSQGSSSDSNQPQHF. In nucleotides, the CDR3 is TGCGCCAGCAGCCAAGGGAGCTCGTCAGATAGCAATCAGCCCCAGCATTTT.

The chain employs TRBV6-4 and TRBJ2-4; tentative D call: TRBD2 (6 bases). The CDR3 covers 13 residues. Germline assignment: CDR1 MRHNA and CDR2 SNTAGT. Trimming stripped 5 bases from V and 6 bases from J, with 11 bases between. Here the CDR3 DNA reads TGTGCCAGCAGTCCCGAGGAGGGAAACATTCAGTACTTC. This gives the protein CASSPEEGNIQYF.

Here the CDR3 DNA reads TGTGCCAGCAGTGAAGGACAGGGTAGCGATGAGCAGTTCTTC. This encodes CASSEGQGSDEQFF. The chain is built from TRBV27 and TRBJ2-1, with 8 nucleotides matching TRBD1. The CDR3 has 14 residues. Trimming took 5 bases from V and 8 from J; bases not matched to a gene: 8. The germline CDR1 and CDR2 sequences are MNHEY and SMNVEV (reference sequence).

The CDR3: CASSVTGGAGGYTF. CDR3 in DNA: TGTGCCAGCAGTGTTACAGGGGGCGCCGGGGGCTACACCTTC. The chain uses TRBV25-1 and TRBJ1-2, with 9 bases matching TRBD1. CDR3 size: 14 residues. Trimming cost V 4 bases and J 8 bases; bases outside gene matches: 8. Per germline, CDR1 MGHDK and CDR2 SYGVNS.

V gene TRBV7-9 combines with J gene TRBJ2-7; perhaps TRBD2 as D (6 bases). The CDR3 extends over 14 amino acids. Germline V gene sequence: CDR1 SEHNR, CDR2 FQNEAQ (reference sequence). V lost 4 bases to trimming and J lost 3 bases, with 13 bases between them. The CDR3 DNA is TGTGCCAGCAGCTCTGGGCTAGCGAACTACGAGCAGTACTTC. This codes for CASSSGLANYEQYF.

V is TRBV27 and J is TRBJ1-2; D is possibly TRBD1 (5 bases). CDR3 length equals 14 residues. From germline, CDR1 is MNHEY and CDR2 SMNVEV (reference sequence). V dropped 2 bases and J dropped 3 bases, with 10 bases sitting between them. CDR3 region: CASSLTGRDYGYTF. The CDR3 nucleotides are TGTGCCAGCAGTTTAACTGGCAGGGACTATGGCTACACCTTC.

The CDR3 DNA follows: TGCAGCGTTGCAGGGGGCAATAGTGAAGCTTTCTTT. It specifies CSVAGGNSEAFF. The chain joins TRBV29-1 to TRBJ1-1; 8 positions agree with TRBD1. CDR1 SQVTM and CDR2 ANQGSEA come from the germline V gene. There are 12 residues in the CDR3. The V segment lost 4 bases and the J segment 7 bases; nucleotides outside the gene matches: 5.

The rearrangement links TRBV7-2 to TRBJ2-3; weak D call: TRBD2 (5 bases). Trimming removed 2 bases from V and 8 bases from J, with 11 bases in between. Per germline, CDR1 SGHTA and CDR2 FQGNSA. This CDR3 spans 13 amino acids. In DNA, the CDR3 is TGTGCCAGCAGCTTACCCGGGGTGGGTACGCAGTATTTT. Protein sequence: CASSLPGVGTQYF.

CDR3 DNA sequence: TGTGCCAGCAGTCCCTTGGGACAGGGGGCAGAAAAACTGTTTTTT. This gives the protein CASSPLGQGAEKLFF. This chain joins TRBV2 and TRBJ1-4; 12 bases align to TRBD1. Germline assignment: CDR1 SNHLY and CDR2 FYNNEI. The V and J ends lost 5 bases and 8 bases, in that order; junction bases with no gene match: 6. This CDR3 has 15 amino acids.

This clone was seen a handful of times. The chain joins TRBV30 to TRBJ2-7; 7 nucleotides match TRBD2. Germline V gene sequence: CDR1 GTSNPN, CDR2 SVGIG (reference sequence). Unmatched junction bases numbered 10, after V lost 2 bases and J lost 3 bases. This CDR3 contains 15 residues. The CDR3 region has the DNA TGTGCCTGGAGTCCCCTGAGCGGGATAAGCTACGAGCAGTACTTC. Translated, it gives CAWSPLSGISYEQYF.

In regard to this clone: The sample has other DNA sequences that encode this CDR3 too. The V and J genes are TRBV5-1 and TRBJ2-3; 9 bases are a match to TRBD1. CDR1 is SGHRS, CDR2 YFSETQ, per germline. The CDR3 consists of 14 residues. V gave up 4 bases and J gave up 4 bases; unmatched junction bases: 4. The CDR3 sequence: CASSLGQGPDTQYF. CDR3 nucleotides: TGCGCCAGCAGCCTGGGACAGGGCCCAGATACGCAGTATTTT.

The rearrangement links TRBV14 to TRBJ2-7; 7 bases fit TRBD1. CDR1 and CDR2 (germline): SGHDN, FVKESK. The CDR3 runs 12 residues. Trimming took 4 bases from V and 13 from J; bases not matched to a gene: 10. The CDR3: CASSREGARSYF. The CDR3 DNA sequence: TGTGCCAGCAGCCGAGAGGGGGCTAGGTCCTACTTC.

This clone was picked up one time. The chain has TRBV27 and TRBJ2-1, with D unclear. The germline V gene has CDR1 MNHEY and CDR2 SMNVEV (reference sequence). The CDR3 runs 14 residues. V was clipped by 3 bases and J by 7 bases, with 13 bases between them. CDR3 bases: TGTGCCAGCAGTTTTGTAGGCGGAAAGAATGAGCAGTTCTTC. Translating gives CASSFVGGKNEQFF.

This clone has just a few counts. The chain couples TRBV5-3 to TRBJ1-6, with 7 bases matching TRBD1. TRBV5-3 is labeled an ORF, and its function is uncertain. The CDR3 runs 15 residues. J gave up 1 base and V 4 bases, and 2 bases lay outside the gene matches. CDR3 sequence: CARSPDRSYNSPLHF. As DNA, the CDR3 is TGTGCCAGAAGCCCGGACAGGTCCTATAATTCACCCCTCCACTTT.

A word on this clone: Since the CDR3 does not end with the conserved phenylalanine or tryptophan, this likely comes from a read error. No DNA is shown, since the ends of the CDR3 on it are uncertain; the CDR3 is the one TCRdb lists. This chain links TRBV30 with TRBJ1-1. Germline lookup yields CDR1 GTSNPN and CDR2 SVGIG (reference sequence). The CDR3 contains 13 residues when both ends are counted. The CDR3 sequence: CAWSTGIARTPLA.

The chain has TRBV4-3 and TRBJ1-5, with D maybe TRBD1 (5 bases). The CDR3 runs 15 residues. Trimming took 1 base from V and 5 from J, leaving 12 bases between them. Per germline, CDR1 LGHNA and CDR2 YSLEER. The CDR3 loop reads CASSQAGRDDQPQHF. DNA for the CDR3: TGCGCCAGCAGCCAAGCGGGCAGGGATGATCAGCCCCAGCATTTT.

The rearrangement joins TRBV7-2 to TRBJ2-3; 8 bases match TRBD1. CDR3 length: 14 residues. The germline V gene has CDR1 SGHTA and CDR2 FQGNSA. J was trimmed by 5 bases and V by 5 bases; bases with no gene match: 6. CDR3 region: CASSPTGTGDTQYF. The CDR3 DNA sequence: TGTGCCAGCAGCCCGACAGGGACAGGAGATACGCAGTATTTT. Using reference TRBV7-2 and TRBJ2-3 for the parts outside the CDR3, the full variable domain is GAGVSQSPSNKVTEKGKDVELRCDPISGHTALYWYRQSLGQGLEFLIYFQGNSAPDKSGLPSDRFSAERTGGSVSTLTIQRTQQEDSAVYLCASSPTGTGDTQYFGPGTRLTVL.

The chain recombines TRBV7-2 with TRBJ2-7; tentative D call: TRBD1 (6 bases). The CDR3 length is 15 residues. The V gene lost 2 bases and the J gene lost 0 bases, with 11 bases spanning the gap. Per the germline V gene, CDR1 is SGHTA and CDR2 is FQGNSA. The CDR3 is CASSLYRVGSYEQYF. Written as DNA, the CDR3 is TGTGCCAGCAGCTTATACAGGGTAGGCTCCTACGAGCAGTACTTC.

The V gene is TRBV7-2, the J gene TRBJ2-3; 10 positions match TRBD2. Unmatched junction bases numbered 2, after V lost 1 base and J lost 1 base. CDR3 length: 16 amino acids. The germline CDR1 and CDR2 sequences are SGHTA and FQGNSA. The CDR3 spells CASSLDLAGGTDTQYF. DNA for the CDR3: TGTGCCAGCAGCTTAGATCTAGCGGGGGGCACAGATACGCAGTATTTT.

V gene TRBV5-4 combines with J gene TRBJ2-1; TRBD1 matches 9 bases. Germline CDR1 is SGHNT and CDR2 is YYREEE (reference sequence). This CDR3 spans 12 amino acids. The DNA of the CDR3 is TGTGAACTCCGGGACAGGGAGAATGAGCAGTTCTTC. This sequence encodes CELRDRENEQFF.

The chain has TRBV4-3 and TRBJ2-3; 9 bases map to TRBD2. Trimming cost V 1 base and J 8 bases; bases outside gene matches: 4. The CDR3 contains 14 residues. Germline V lookup: CDR1 LGHNA, CDR2 YSLEER. CDR3 amino acids: CASSQVAGGPTQYF. The CDR3 nucleotides read TGCGCCAGCAGCCAAGTCGCGGGGGGGCCTACGCAGTATTTT.

This clone was recorded once. This sequence joins TRBV14 and TRBJ1-4; 9 nucleotides agree with TRBD1. CDR3 length: 16 amino acids. Germline trimming cut 1 base from V and 10 bases from J; bases unmatched to any gene: 10. Per the germline V gene, CDR1 is SGHDN and CDR2 is FVKESK. The CDR3 DNA reads TGTGCCAGCAGCCAAGGGAGGACAGGGGCTAGAAGAAAACTGTTTTTT. It codes for CASSQGRTGARRKLFF.

There are a few counts of this clone. V gene TRBV27 combines with J gene TRBJ2-1, with 8 bases that match TRBD1. CDR3 size: 15 residues. The junction had 7 bases not matched to a gene; V was cut back by 4 bases and J by 5 bases. Germline lookup yields CDR1 MNHEY and CDR2 SMNVEV (reference sequence). CDR3 in amino acids: CASSSAGRGHNEQFF. Written as DNA, the CDR3 is TGTGCCAGCAGTTCCGCGGGCAGGGGGCACAATGAGCAGTTCTTC.

This clone has only a few counts. The V and J genes are TRBV7-6 and TRBJ2-2; 9 bases are a match to TRBD1. The CDR3 consists of 17 residues. Germline CDR1 reads SGHVS; CDR2 reads FNYEAQ. After removal of 5 bases from V and 7 bases from J, the junction contained 14 bases not matched to a gene. DNA of the CDR3: TGTGCCAGCAGCCCGGAGCGGGACAGGGTATTATTCGGGGAGCTGTTTTTT. This gives the protein CASSPERDRVLFGELFF. The whole variable domain, filled in from reference TRBV7-6 and TRBJ2-2, reads GAGVSQSPRYKVTKRGQDVALRCDPISGHVSLYWYRQALGQGPEFLTYFNYEAQQDKSGLPNDRFSAERPEGSISTLTIQRTEQRDSAMYRCASSPERDRVLFGELFFGEGSRLTVL.